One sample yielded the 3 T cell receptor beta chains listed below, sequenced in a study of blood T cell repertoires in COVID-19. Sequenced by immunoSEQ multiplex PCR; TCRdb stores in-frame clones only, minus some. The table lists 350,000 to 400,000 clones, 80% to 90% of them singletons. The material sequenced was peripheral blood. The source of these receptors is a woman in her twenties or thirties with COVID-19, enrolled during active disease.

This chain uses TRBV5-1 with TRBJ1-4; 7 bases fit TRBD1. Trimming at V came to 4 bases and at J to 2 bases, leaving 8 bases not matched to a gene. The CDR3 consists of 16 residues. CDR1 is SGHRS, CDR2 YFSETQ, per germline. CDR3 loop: CASSPTSTGTNEKLFF. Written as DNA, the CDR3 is TGCGCCAGCAGCCCAACCTCGACAGGGACTAATGAAAAACTGTTTTTT.

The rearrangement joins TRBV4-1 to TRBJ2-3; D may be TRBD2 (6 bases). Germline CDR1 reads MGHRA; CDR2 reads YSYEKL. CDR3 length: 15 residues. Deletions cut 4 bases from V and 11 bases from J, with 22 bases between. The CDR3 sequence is CASSPLSGPSRGQYF. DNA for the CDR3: TGCGCCAGCAGCCCCTTGAGCGGGCCTTCGAGGGGGCAGTATTTT.

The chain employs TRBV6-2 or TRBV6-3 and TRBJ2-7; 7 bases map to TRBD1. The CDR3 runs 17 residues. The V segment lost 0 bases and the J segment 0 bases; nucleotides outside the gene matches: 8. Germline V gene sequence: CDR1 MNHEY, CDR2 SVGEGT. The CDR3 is CASSYSVGQPSSYEQYV. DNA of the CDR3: TGTGCCAGCAGTTACTCGGTGGGACAGCCGAGCTCCTACGAGCAGTACGTC.